Reported below is one T cell receptor beta chain. This clonotype was seen once. The antigen it binds to is not known. No much larger clonotype is one base removed from it; base qualities were not supplied. These data come from a study of blood T cells in healthy people across ages (dated by TCRdb to between 2015 and 2016). Some background on the complete study: In model experiments, template switching captured about one uniquely barcoded TCR beta cDNA molecule for every two T cells. The study measured age-related changes in TCR beta repertoire diversity using deep sequencing normalized with unique cDNA molecular identifiers. The donors were divided into four age groups: young (average around 15 years), middle-aged (approximately 39), aged (about 60) and long-lived (roughly 82). To avoid experimental bias, donors of different ages were spread randomly across the sequencing lanes. Two additional independent replicas of 1 million unique cDNA reads from the same blood draw were analyzed for two donors (one aged 18 to 30 and one aged 80 or older).

Preparation of the library involved 5' RACE. For sequencing, an Illumina HiSeq 2500 was employed. The second PCR ran for about 7 to 11 cycles and used a J-beta primer mix along with a sample-barcoded 5' primer. Each TCR beta cDNA molecule received a unique molecular identifier from a template-switch 5' adaptor carrying 12 random nucleotides. Each sample yielded at least 3 million CDR3-containing paired-end reads. The Mint cDNA synthesis kit, primed by a TRBC-specific oligonucleotide, was used to synthesize first-strand cDNA from all RNA. After uracil-DNA glycosylase treatment, a first 18-cycle PCR used universal primers M1SS and BC2_uni_R on all cDNA. The original pipeline was this. Normalization of each sample was performed by random selection of 1 million high-quality reads, each carrying a distinct molecular identifier. Reads with shared molecular identifiers were discarded instead of being binned into consensus sequences. CDR3 identification, clonotype clustering and error correction used MiTCR with a Q25 quality threshold and the strictest error-elimination algorithm. A nonparametric unseen species model with Euler transformation was used to estimate a lower bound on total TCR beta diversity. TCRdb handled the public reads itself, with Q25 trimming in fastp and clone calling in MiXCR, and kept productive beta chains. Rows matching on CDR3 protein sequence are summarized as one entry with the most common DNA and genes. TCRdb, not the original authors, processed these V and J calls. Recorded for this sample are 1 million to 1.2 million distinct CDR3 sequences; roughly two fifths of them occurred a single time. The ten largest clonotypes hold around 13% of the sample.

The CDR3 has 13 amino acids, counting the end cysteine and phenylalanine. Solely the CDR3 DNA is kept, with 39 bases framed from the first base. CDR1 SQVTM and CDR2 ANQGSEA are derived from the germline V gene. V is reduced by 1 base and J by 7 bases, leaving a spacing of 13 bases between them. The research as a whole found: Because donor CMV infection status was unknown, age-related changes in expanded clonotypes were potentially confounded. The percentage of naive T cells measured by flow cytometry correlated strongly with observed TCR beta diversity. Estimates of total diversity based on one million sequenced T cells were considered lower bounds and underestimates. Observed TCR beta diversity per million T cells fell roughly linearly with age, and a significant reduction was already apparent by age roughly 41. Compared with the aged group, the long-lived group had more naive CD4+ T cells, fewer expanded clones and increased TCR diversity, a pattern suggesting age selection. Because profiling used bulk unsorted PBMCs, naive and antigen-experienced compartments could not be compared conclusively.

The roughly 38 donors, aged roughly 6 to 95 years, were systemically healthy Caucasian individuals from Russia. Each donor gave about 11 milliliters of peripheral blood, drawn into EDTA-treated Vacutainer tubes. Ficoll-Paque density-gradient centrifugation was used to isolate PBMCs, with at least 6.5 million per sample. Total RNA was extracted from PBMCs with Trizol reagent, with at least 6 micrograms obtained per sample. For every donor, an aliquot of PBMCs went through flow cytometry to measure the percentages of naive CD45RAhigh/CD27high T cells. The chain is encoded by TRBV29-1 joined to TRBJ2-5; TRBD2 is a possible D gene, resting on 5 matching bases. Material for sequencing was blood. This clonotype was obtained from a man aged 18-30 years in good health. CDR3 protein: CSVEALVGRTQYF. Read as DNA, the sequence is TGCAGCGTTGAAGCACTAGTCGGCAGGACCCAGTACTTC.